The 10 T cell receptor beta chains below were found in one sample sequenced in a study of T cell responses to AZD1222 COVID-19 vaccine. Assay: immunoSEQ multiplex PCR; the TCRdb copy retains only in-frame clones and omits some. Seen here are 130,000 or so clones, under 95% observed once, and the top ten hold 7.5% to 9.5%. Sequences were derived from peripheral blood, sampled 28 days after the second dose of the MenACWY control vaccine. The receptors stem from an adult who received the MenACWY meningococcal vaccine as a control.

The chain links TRBV15 to TRBJ1-5; a possible D gene is TRBD1 (5 bases). Deletions cut 1 base from V and 10 bases from J, with 14 bases between. CDR3 length equals 14 residues. The germline V gene encodes CDR1 LNHNV and CDR2 YYDKDF (reference sequence). The CDR3 spells CATSRGQGLSPQHF. CDR3 sequence (DNA): TGTGCCACCAGCAGAGGGCAGGGCCTAAGTCCCCAGCATTTT.

The chain joins TRBV29-1 to TRBJ2-2, with 11 bases fitting TRBD1. The germline V gene has CDR1 SQVTM and CDR2 ANQGSEA. There are 15 residues in the CDR3. The trim removed 4 bases at V and 6 bases at J, leaving 7 bases unmatched. The CDR3, as DNA: TGCAGCGTTGCAGAAGGGACAGGGGGTTCCGGGGAGCTGTTTTTT. As protein: CSVAEGTGGSGELFF.

The chain employs TRBV6-5 and TRBJ2-3, with D unresolved. V gave up 4 bases and J gave up 4 bases, with 6 bases separating them. Germline V gives CDR1 MNHEY, CDR2 SVGAGI. The CDR3 is made up of 12 amino acids. CDR3 in amino acids: CASSSSSDTQYF. CDR3 DNA: TGTGCCAGCAGTTCTTCCTCAGATACGCAGTATTTT.

Comments on this clone: In the same sample, other DNA sequences code for this CDR3. Here the CDR3 DNA reads TGTGCCAGCAGTTCTGGGGAGACCCAGTACTTC. This gives the protein CASSSGETQYF. The chain joins TRBV6-5 to TRBJ2-5; no definite D call. Trimming cost V 4 bases and J 5 bases, with 5 bases left between them. In germline, CDR1 is MNHEY, CDR2 SVGAGI. The CDR3 is 11 residues long.

The rearrangement links TRBV7-2 to TRBJ2-7; 8 bases align to TRBD1. The V and J ends lost 5 bases and 2 bases, in that order; junction bases with no gene match: 5. Per germline, CDR1 SGHTA and CDR2 FQGNSA. The CDR3 loop spans 14 amino acids. Here the CDR3 reads CASSPDRGTYEQYF. As DNA, the CDR3 is TGTGCCAGCAGCCCAGACAGGGGTACCTACGAGCAGTACTTC.

In its sample, this clone was seen once. This chain uses TRBV9 with TRBJ2-7; D is ambiguous. The CDR3 consists of 14 residues. Deletions cut 4 bases from V and 6 bases from J, with 17 bases between. CDR1 and CDR2 from the germline V gene are SGDLS and YYNGEE. The CDR3 loop reads CASSPRSDISEQYF. The CDR3 DNA reads as TGTGCCAGCAGCCCCCGATCTGACATATCCGAGCAGTACTTC.

V is TRBV3-1 (or the pseudogene TRBV3-2) and J is TRBJ1-6, with D maybe TRBD1 (5 bases). The CDR3 spans 14 residues. Looked up from germline, CDR1 is LGHDT and CDR2 is YNNKEL (reference sequence). Trimming removed 4 bases at V and 9 bases at J, with 13 bases between. The CDR3 protein is CASSPSRDGSPLHF. CDR3 coding DNA: TGTGCCAGCAGCCCTAGCCGGGACGGTTCACCCCTCCACTTT.

This chain links TRBV5-4 with TRBJ1-2, with D possibly being TRBD1 (5 bases). Germline V gene data show CDR1 as SGHNT and CDR2 as YYREEE (reference sequence). The length of the CDR3 is 14 residues. The germline V and J ends were trimmed by 0 bases and 0 bases, with 6 bases remaining between them. In nucleotides, the CDR3 is TGTGCCAGCAGCTTGGGGGGGACTAACTATGGCTACACCTTC. This encodes CASSLGGTNYGYTF.

The V call is TRBV6-1, the J call TRBJ1-5; no definite D call. Germline lookup yields CDR1 MNHNS and CDR2 SASEGT. The CDR3 is 14 amino acids. V shed 2 bases and J shed 7 bases, with 12 bases lying between them. Here the CDR3 reads CASSEIGGYQPQHF. CDR3 nucleotides: TGTGCCAGCAGTGAAATAGGCGGGTACCAGCCCCAGCATTTT.

This clone was recorded a few times. The gene calls are TRBV30 and TRBJ1-3, with D possibly matching TRBD1 (5 bases). Trimming pared 4 bases from V and 7 bases from J, leaving 20 bases between. This CDR3 is built from 15 residues. Germline assignment: CDR1 GTSNPN and CDR2 SVGIG (reference sequence). Written as DNA, the CDR3 is TGTGCCTGGATTAGCCCCTGGGGGAGCGGCAACACCATATATTTT. Its protein is CAWISPWGSGNTIYF.